The 30 T cell receptor beta chains below all came from one sample that was sequenced in a study of spatial heterogeneity in lung cancer. Their recognized antigens are unknown. Specified time point: sample taken at primary tumor resection. MiXCR, run by TCRdb on the 5' RACE reads, gives a single entry per CDR3 protein. The sample includes about 100,000 distinct CDR3 sequences, 3.5% to 5% of them seen just once. The study, taken as a whole, reports: Counts that tracked tumor mutation counts were those of expanded intratumoral alpha and beta TCRs.

Sample: lung tumor tissue, taken at surgery. These receptor sequences come from a male donor with early-stage non-small cell lung cancer.

This clonotype has only a few counts. This chain's CDR3 is CASSDIAGDGAYEQYF. The CDR3 DNA is TGTGCCAGCAGTGATATAGCGGGAGACGGGGCGTACGAGCAGTACTTC. The genes are TRBV2 and TRBJ2-7; the match to TRBD2 covers 9 bases. Germline CDR1 and CDR2: SNHLY and FYNNEI. The CDR3 is 16 amino acids. Germline trimming cut 3 bases from V and 4 bases from J; bases unmatched to any gene: 10.

There are many counts of this clonotype. The J gene is TRBJ2-3, the V gene TRBV20-1; 7 positions agree with TRBD2. CDR1 is DFQATT, CDR2 SNEGSKA, per germline (reference sequence). Trimming took 3 bases from V and 4 from J; bases not matched to a gene: 7. This CDR3 has 14 residues. The CDR3: CSASRGGNADTQYF. Written as DNA, the CDR3 is TGCAGTGCTAGTAGGGGAGGGAACGCAGATACGCAGTATTTT.

This clonotype was counted at least ten times. This rearrangement joins TRBV5-1 to TRBJ1-1; D might be TRBD1 (5 bases). Trimming left V 4 bases short and J 4 bases short, with 17 bases between. Germline CDR1 reads SGHRS; CDR2 reads YFSETQ. The CDR3 sequence is 15 residues long. The CDR3 reads CASSPRVGGFTEAFF. CDR3 bases: TGCGCCAGCAGCCCCAGGGTAGGCGGCTTCACTGAAGCTTTCTTT.

There are many counts of this clonotype. V usage is TRBV5-1 and J usage is TRBJ2-7, with D possibly being TRBD1 (6 bases). The CDR3 sequence is 14 residues long. Between the trimmed V and J ends, which lost 2 bases and 5 bases, there was a span of 14 bases. Looked up from germline, CDR1 is SGHRS and CDR2 is YFSETQ. The CDR3 loop is CASSFRTVDDEQYF. For the CDR3, the DNA is TGCGCCAGCAGCTTTAGGACAGTCGATGACGAGCAGTACTTC.

This clonotype was counted ten times or more. The V gene is TRBV28, the J gene TRBJ1-1; 7 positions agree with TRBD1. V lost 2 bases to trimming and J lost 0 bases; unmatched junction nucleotides: 9. The CDR3 sequence is 17 residues long. CDR1 and CDR2 from the germline V gene are MDHEN and SYDVKM. CDR3 residues: CASSLVLTGDLNTEAFF. The CDR3 DNA follows: TGTGCCAGCAGTTTAGTTTTAACAGGGGATTTGAACACTGAAGCTTTCTTT.

In its sample, this clonotype was seen many times. CDR3 protein: CASMGGQTQYF. CDR3 in DNA: TGTGCCAGCATGGGGGGACAGACCCAGTACTTC. This sequence joins TRBV25-1 and TRBJ2-5, with D perhaps TRBD2 (6 bases). Germline V gene sequence: CDR1 MGHDK, CDR2 SYGVNS. V lost 7 bases and J 6 bases, leaving 9 bases between the germline ends. This CDR3 comprises 11 residues.

This clonotype was found many times. The chain employs TRBV28 and TRBJ1-4; 10 bases line up with TRBD1. V shed 4 bases and J 8 bases; nucleotides not matched to a gene: 4. The CDR3 contains 14 residues. Germline V gene data show CDR1 as MDHEN and CDR2 as SYDVKM. The CDR3 spells CASSSGTGVEKLFF. CDR3 coding DNA: TGTGCCAGCAGTTCGGGGACAGGGGTCGAAAAACTGTTTTTT.

This clonotype was seen ten or more times. As DNA, the CDR3 is TGCAGTGCTAGAGATCCGGGACAAAGGAACGGCTACACCTTC. Protein: CSARDPGQRNGYTF. The chain recombines TRBV20-1 with TRBJ1-2; TRBD1 might be the D (6 bases). V gave up 0 bases and J gave up 8 bases, with 16 bases separating them. The CDR3 is 14 amino acids. CDR1 is DFQATT, CDR2 SNEGSKA, per germline (reference sequence).

This clonotype was seen a few times. The V call is TRBV5-1, the J call TRBJ2-2; D perhaps matches TRBD1 (5 bases). Germline CDR1 and CDR2: SGHRS and YFSETQ. V was shortened by 0 bases and J by 2 bases, with 11 bases between the two germline ends. The CDR3 spans 16 residues. As DNA, the CDR3 is TGCGCCAGCAGCTTGGTTGGGGCGCGTAACACCGGGGAGCTGTTTTTT. Protein product: CASSLVGARNTGELFF.

This clonotype has a count of ten or more. The chain employs TRBV28 and TRBJ2-1, with 10 bases that match TRBD2. This CDR3 spans 20 amino acids. Looked up from germline, CDR1 is MDHEN and CDR2 is SYDVKM. Trimming removed 4 bases from V and 8 bases from J; junction bases left unmatched: 23. CDR3 sequence: CASSSYHSRTSGKRGDEQFF. The CDR3 bases are TGTGCCAGCAGTTCCTACCACTCCCGAACTAGCGGGAAGAGGGGGGATGAGCAGTTCTTC.

This clonotype was detected ten times or more. This chain connects TRBV12-5 to TRBJ1-2; maybe TRBD1 (5 bases). The germline V gene has CDR1 LGHNT and CDR2 FRNRAP. The CDR3 has 13 residues. With 3 bases removed from V and 4 bases from J, the gap between germline ends came to 9 bases. The CDR3 protein is CASGFGGSYGYTF. CDR3 sequence (DNA): TGTGCTAGTGGTTTCGGGGGGTCCTATGGCTACACCTTC.

This clonotype was seen repeatedly, ten times or more. The CDR3 nucleotides read TGCAGTGCTAGGAGACTAGCGGGAGGACGCACAGATACGCAGTATTTT. It encodes CSARRLAGGRTDTQYF. The chain has TRBV20-1 and TRBJ2-3; 13 bases map to TRBD2. Germline values: CDR1 DFQATT, CDR2 SNEGSKA (reference sequence). The CDR3 totals 16 residues. J gave up 1 base and V 3 bases, and 4 bases lay outside the gene matches.

The chain joins TRBV5-4 to TRBJ1-4, with 11 bases identical to TRBD1. From germline, CDR1 is SGHNT and CDR2 YYREEE (reference sequence). CDR3 size: 17 residues. With 3 bases clipped from V and 7 bases from J, the junction kept 11 bases outside the gene matches. As DNA, the CDR3 is TGTGCCAGCAGCTGGGGCGGACAGGGGGCATTAGTTGAAAAACTGTTTTTT. As protein: CASSWGGQGALVEKLFF.

This clonotype was seen ten or more times. The chain uses TRBV5-6 and TRBJ2-5; a weak D match, TRBD1 (6 bases). The CDR3 spans 13 residues. Trimming left V 5 bases short and J 1 base short, with 9 bases between. CDR1 and CDR2 from the germline V gene are SGHDT and YYEEEE. The CDR3 DNA is TGTGCCAGCAGTAAGGACAGCCAAGAGACCCAGTACTTC. Translated: CASSKDSQETQYF.

This sequence joins TRBV15 and TRBJ1-1, with no clear D. Germline V gene lookup returns CDR1 LNHNV and CDR2 YYDKDF (reference sequence). CDR3 length: 15 amino acids. V shed 0 bases and J shed 1 base, with 9 bases lying between them. CDR3 protein: CATSRDSKGNTEAFF. The CDR3 region has the DNA TGTGCCACCAGCAGAGATTCGAAGGGGAACACTGAAGCTTTCTTT.

This clonotype was detected many times. The V and J genes are TRBV6-2 or TRBV6-3 and TRBJ1-2; D not resolved. CDR3 length: 13 amino acids. Trimming left V 2 bases short and J 8 bases short, with 12 bases between. CDR1 is MNHEY and CDR2 is SVGEGT in the germline V gene. DNA of the CDR3: TGTGCCAGCAGTTACCCCAGCGGGATCGGCTACACCTTC. It codes for CASSYPSGIGYTF.

The sample holds many counts of this clonotype. This chain joins TRBV4-1 and TRBJ2-3, with 7 bases lining up with TRBD1. The CDR3 is 16 amino acids. CDR1 and CDR2 from the germline V gene are MGHRA and YSYEKL. V was pared by 5 bases and J by 0 bases, with 8 bases of the junction left unmatched. The CDR3, as DNA: TGCGCCAGCAGCTCCCGGGACAGTCTAAGCACAGATACGCAGTATTTT. Its protein product is CASSSRDSLSTDTQYF.

This clonotype appeared many times. This chain uses TRBV20-1 with TRBJ2-3; D is possibly TRBD1 (5 bases). CDR3 size: 14 residues. V gave up 3 bases and J gave up 1 base, with 11 bases separating them. Germline V gene lookup returns CDR1 DFQATT and CDR2 SNEGSKA (reference sequence). The CDR3, as DNA: TGCAGTGCTAGGGGCTTGACAGGCACAGATACGCAGTATTTT. Translating gives CSARGLTGTDTQYF.

This clonotype was detected many times. This chain links TRBV12-3 or TRBV12-4 with TRBJ2-1; D is undetermined. The CDR3 spans 13 residues. Trimming shortened V by 2 bases and J by 9 bases, and 11 bases separated the two germline ends. CDR3 loop: CASSLYLGSEQFF. Written as DNA, the CDR3 is TGTGCCAGCAGTTTATACTTGGGAAGTGAGCAGTTCTTC.

Regarding this clonotype: This may arise from a read error, as a much more abundant clone is one base away. The conserved final phenylalanine or tryptophan is absent from the CDR3, which likely points to a read error. This rearrangement joins TRBV13 to TRBJ1-2; D unclear. The CDR3 has 13 residues. Germline V gene sequence: CDR1 PRHDT, CDR2 FYEKMQ (reference sequence). V shed 5 bases and J shed 0 bases, with 7 bases lying between them. The CDR3, as DNA: TGTGCCAGCAGCAAACAAACTAACTATGGCTACACCTAC. Translation gives CASSKQTNYGYTY.

The genes are TRBV25-1 and TRBJ2-6, with 7 positions matching TRBD1. V was pared by 6 bases and J by 4 bases, with 6 bases of the junction left unmatched. This CDR3 has 15 residues. Germline V gene data show CDR1 as MGHDK and CDR2 as SYGVNS. CDR3 DNA sequence: TGTGCCAGCAGGGGACAGCCCGAGGGGGCCAACGTCCTGACTTTC. Amino acid sequence: CASRGQPEGANVLTF.

This clonotype was recorded many times. The junction departs from the called germline gene at one end, perhaps through a read error. V and J are TRBV7-7 and TRBJ2-2, with unresolved D. CDR1 is SSHAT and CDR2 is FNYEAQ in the germline V gene (reference sequence). This CDR3 contains 13 residues. The CDR3 spells CASSPRITGELFF. In DNA, the CDR3 is TGTGCTAGCAGCCCAAGGATTACCGGGGAGCTGTTTTTT.

This clonotype was counted many times. The chain uses TRBV29-1 and TRBJ1-2, with D possibly TRBD1 on 6 matching bases. The germline V and J ends were trimmed by 7 bases and 6 bases, with 21 bases remaining between them. Germline CDR1 SQVTM, CDR2 ANQGSEA. CDR3 size: 14 residues. The CDR3 nucleotides are TGCAGCGCATTAAGGGTCGGGGGGCTTAATGGCTACACCTTC. Protein sequence: CSALRVGGLNGYTF.

This clonotype was picked up many times. The chain uses TRBV3-1 and TRBJ2-5, with TRBD2 matching over 9 bases. With 8 bases clipped from V and 3 bases from J, the junction kept 10 bases outside the gene matches. Looked up from germline, CDR1 is LGHDT and CDR2 is YNNKEL (reference sequence). The CDR3 is 15 residues long. For the CDR3, the DNA is TGTGCCAGCGGACCATATGGACTAGCGAAAGAGACCCAGTACTTC. Amino acid sequence: CASGPYGLAKETQYF.

There are many counts of this clonotype. The V gene is TRBV29-1, the J gene TRBJ1-3, with D hard to call. Trimming took 2 bases from V and 7 from J, leaving 6 bases between them. Germline-derived CDR1 and CDR2 are SQVTM and ANQGSEA. The CDR3 is 11 residues long. In nucleotides, the CDR3 is TGCAGCGTTGAACACCGGAACACCATATATTTT. Amino acid sequence: CSVEHRNTIYF.

This clonotype has ten or more counts. J is TRBJ2-7 and V is TRBV7-2; D possibly corresponds to TRBD1 (5 bases). CDR3 length: 14 residues. With 1 base removed from V and 2 bases from J, the gap between germline ends came to 9 bases. The germline CDR1 and CDR2 sequences are SGHTA and FQGNSA. The CDR3 reads CASSLEGIPYEQYF. DNA of the CDR3: TGTGCCAGCAGCTTAGAGGGGATTCCCTACGAGCAGTACTTC.

This clonotype was seen at least ten times. The rearrangement joins TRBV5-1 to TRBJ2-4; D gene unclear. With 0 bases removed from V and 5 bases from J, the gap between germline ends came to 12 bases. CDR1 is SGHRS and CDR2 is YFSETQ in the germline V gene. The CDR3 loop spans 15 amino acids. CDR3 nucleotide sequence: TGCGCCAGCAGCTTGGGAGACGGAATTGAAAACATTCAGTACTTC. It translates to CASSLGDGIENIQYF. Supplemented by reference TRBV5-1 and TRBJ2-4, the full variable domain reads KAGVTQTPRYLIKTRGQQVTLSCSPISGHRSVSWYQQTPGQGLQFLFEYFSETQRNKGNFPGRFSGRQFSNSRSEMNVSTLELGDSALYLCASSLGDGIENIQYFGAGTRLSVL.

Only a few counts were recorded for this clonotype. The chain uses TRBV4-1 and TRBJ2-7, with 9 bases aligning to TRBD1. The junction had 6 bases not matched to a gene; V was cut back by 4 bases and J by 2 bases. Germline-derived CDR1 and CDR2 are MGHRA and YSYEKL. This CDR3 is 15 amino acids long. The CDR3 coding sequence is TGCGCCAGCAGCCTGGCCGGGACAGGGACCTACGAGCAGTACTTC. Its translation: CASSLAGTGTYEQYF.

This clonotype has at least ten counts. This chain uses TRBV20-1 with TRBJ2-3, with D unresolved. The CDR3 consists of 15 residues. Germline lookup yields CDR1 DFQATT and CDR2 SNEGSKA (reference sequence). V dropped 4 bases and J dropped 3 bases, with 17 bases sitting between them. The CDR3 bases are TGCAGTGCTACCGCACCGCAGCAAGAAACAGATACGCAGTATTTT. The encoded protein is CSATAPQQETDTQYF.

This clonotype was counted many times. The V gene is TRBV6-1, the J gene TRBJ1-5; the D is unclear. CDR1 and CDR2 from the germline V gene are MNHNS and SASEGT. The CDR3 has 15 residues. V gave up 2 bases and J gave up 8 bases, with 16 bases separating them. The CDR3 here is CASSEPYGGSEPQHF. For the CDR3, the DNA is TGTGCCAGCAGTGAACCGTATGGCGGTTCCGAGCCCCAGCATTTT.